The 6 T cell receptor beta chains given below trace back to one sample, sequenced in a study of patients with pleural tuberculosis. Each CDR3 protein is one row after TCRdb ran MiXCR on the reads. The sample consists of some 48,000 distinct CDR3 sequences, less than 8% of them appearing once. The receptors stem from a human donor with pleural tuberculosis.

This clonotype was counted at least ten times. The V gene is TRBV12-3 or TRBV12-4, the J gene TRBJ2-5; 12 positions match TRBD2. CDR3 length: 16 amino acids. With V trimmed by 2 bases and J by 4 bases, 5 bases remained unmatched. This CDR3 reads CASSLLAGGPVETQYF. The CDR3 bases are TGTGCCAGCAGTTTACTAGCGGGAGGGCCCGTAGAGACCCAGTACTTC.

This clonotype was recorded at least ten times. The V and J genes are TRBV2 and TRBJ1-1; D ambiguous. This CDR3 region has 13 residues. V lost 7 bases and J 2 bases, leaving 11 bases between the germline ends. CDR1 and CDR2 (germline): SNHLY, FYNNEI. The CDR3 sequence: CASIPIVNTEAFF. The CDR3 DNA reads TGTGCCAGCATACCAATCGTCAACACTGAAGCTTTCTTT.

The sample holds many counts of this clonotype. V usage is TRBV19 and J usage is TRBJ2-3, with 8 bases aligning to TRBD2. CDR1 and CDR2 from the germline V gene are LNHDA and SQIVND (reference sequence). With 11 bases clipped from V and 0 bases from J, the junction kept 10 bases outside the gene matches. CDR3 length: 15 amino acids. CDR3 in amino acids: CAVRAGGSSTDTQYF. The CDR3 DNA sequence: TGTGCCGTCAGGGCGGGGGGCTCCAGCACAGATACGCAGTATTTT.

This clonotype has at least ten counts. The V and J genes are TRBV13 and TRBJ1-1; D ambiguous. Germline lookup yields CDR1 PRHDT and CDR2 FYEKMQ (reference sequence). This CDR3 has 12 residues. V was shortened by 0 bases and J by 3 bases, with 2 bases between the two germline ends. CDR3 sequence (DNA): TGTGCCAGCAGCTTAGGAGACACTGAAGCTTTCTTT. Protein sequence: CASSLGDTEAFF.

This clonotype has a handful of counts. The chain is built from TRBV29-1 and TRBJ2-1; D is unclear. Germline loops: CDR1 SQVTM, CDR2 ANQGSEA. There are 12 residues in the CDR3. The V and J ends lost 7 bases and 7 bases respectively, with 14 bases between them. The DNA for the CDR3 is TGCAGCGCCCTCACTCCGCGGAATGAGCAGTTCTTC. Translation gives CSALTPRNEQFF.

There are many counts of this clonotype. The chain couples TRBV20-1 to TRBJ2-7; 8 nucleotides align to TRBD1. V lost 4 bases, J lost 6 bases, and 2 bases stayed unmatched. The CDR3 length is 11 residues. The V gene's germline CDR1 is DFQATT and CDR2 SNEGSKA (reference sequence). CDR3: CSAMDRAEQYF. DNA for the CDR3: TGCAGTGCTATGGACAGGGCCGAGCAGTACTTC.